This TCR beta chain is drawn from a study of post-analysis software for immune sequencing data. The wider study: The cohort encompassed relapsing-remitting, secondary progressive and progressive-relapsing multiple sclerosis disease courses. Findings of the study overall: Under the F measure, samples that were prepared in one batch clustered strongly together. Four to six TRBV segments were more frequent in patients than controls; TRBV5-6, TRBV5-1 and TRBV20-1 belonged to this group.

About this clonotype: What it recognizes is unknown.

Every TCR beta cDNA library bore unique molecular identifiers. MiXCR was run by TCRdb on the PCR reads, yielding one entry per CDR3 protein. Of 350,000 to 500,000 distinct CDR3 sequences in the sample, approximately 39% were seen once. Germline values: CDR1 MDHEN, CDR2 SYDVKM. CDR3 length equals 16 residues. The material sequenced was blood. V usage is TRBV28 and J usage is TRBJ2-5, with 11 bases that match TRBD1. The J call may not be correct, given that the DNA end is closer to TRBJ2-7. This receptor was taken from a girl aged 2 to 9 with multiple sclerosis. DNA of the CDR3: TGTGCCAGCAGTACGCCCGGGACAGGGGGTTTCTACGAGCAGTACTTC. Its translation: CASSTPGTGGFYEQYF.